These 25 T cell receptor beta chains came from one sample sequenced in a study of memory CD4+ T cells and cytomegalovirus serostatus. Repertoires were generated with immunoSEQ multiplex PCR, while TCRdb's copy carries only in-frame clones and drops some. Of 35,000 to 40,000 clones listed, approximately 79% are singletons. Single viable CD3+CD4+CD8-CD45RO+ cells were sorted as the memory CD4+ T cells. Sequencing used memory CD4+ T cells from blood. All receptors come from an adult in good health and CMV-seropositive.

CDR3 sequence reads: CASSFSVSMNTEAFF. The CDR3 DNA reads TGCGCCAGCAGCTTTAGCGTCTCCATGAACACTGAAGCTTTCTTT. The chain recombines TRBV5-1 with TRBJ1-1; no reliable D call. Trimming left V 2 bases short and J 0 bases short, with 11 bases between. From germline, CDR1 is SGHRS and CDR2 YFSETQ. This CDR3 has 15 amino acids.

This sequence joins TRBV11-1 and TRBJ2-3, with D uncertain. The CDR3 contains 15 residues. Trimming removed 8 bases at V and 1 base at J, with 16 bases between. Looked up from germline, CDR1 is SGHAT and CDR2 is FQDESV (reference sequence). CDR3 nucleotides: TGTGCCAGCGTCTGGGGAAGGAGCCGCACAGATACGCAGTATTTT. As protein: CASVWGRSRTDTQYF.

DNA of the CDR3: TGTGCCAGCAGCTCTAGCACAGATACGCAGTATTTT. Encoded protein: CASSSSTDTQYF. The chain recombines TRBV11-2 with TRBJ2-3; D remains unclear. The V end lost 4 bases, the J end lost 0 bases, and 2 bases lay between the germline ends. Germline V gene sequence: CDR1 SGHAT, CDR2 FQNNGV. The CDR3 covers 12 residues.

This clone showed up just a few times. The chain links TRBV4-3 to TRBJ1-3; D unresolved. The CDR3 has 16 residues. Trimming shortened V by 0 bases and J by 4 bases, and 13 bases separated the two germline ends. Per germline, CDR1 LGHNA and CDR2 YSLEER. This CDR3 is CASSQEQGTLGNTIYF. For the CDR3, the DNA is TGCGCCAGCAGCCAAGAGCAAGGAACACTAGGAAACACCATATATTTT.

V is TRBV6-6 and J is TRBJ2-1, with D possibly TRBD1 on 6 matching bases. The CDR3 has 15 amino acids. The germline V gene has CDR1 MNHNY and CDR2 SVGAGI (reference sequence). V was clipped by 7 bases and J by 6 bases, with 19 bases between them. The CDR3 sequence is CASTTGFGGFNEQFF. The DNA for the CDR3 is TGTGCCAGCACCACAGGGTTTGGGGGTTTCAATGAGCAGTTCTTC.

The rearrangement joins TRBV2 to TRBJ2-1; D not certain. The germline CDR1 and CDR2 sequences are SNHLY and FYNNEI. V was shortened by 4 bases and J by 1 base, with 17 bases between the two germline ends. The CDR3 spans 17 residues. Here the CDR3 DNA reads TGTGCCAGCAGTGGCACCATGGGCGGTTATTCCTACAATGAGCAGTTCTTC. This encodes CASSGTMGGYSYNEQFF. The variable domain in full, completed from reference TRBV2 and TRBJ2-1, reads EPEVTQTPSHQVTQMGQEVILRCVPISNHLYFYWYRQILGQKVEFLVSFYNNEISEKSEIFDDQFSVERPDGSNFTLKIRSTKLEDSAMYFCASSGTMGGYSYNEQFFGPGTRLTVL.

This chain links TRBV7-9 with TRBJ2-7, with 9 bases matching TRBD1. V shed 5 bases and J 5 bases; nucleotides not matched to a gene: 16. The CDR3 consists of 17 residues. The germline CDR1 and CDR2 sequences are SEHNR and FQNEAQ (reference sequence). CDR3 in DNA: TGTGCCAGCAGCCCAAAGTGGGGACGGGACAGGGCTGACGAGCAGTACTTC. This codes for CASSPKWGRDRADEQYF.

This clone has a single count. This chain joins TRBV10-2 and TRBJ2-1; 8 positions agree with TRBD1. Germline CDR1 and CDR2: WSHSY and SAAADI. This CDR3 comprises 14 residues. Trimming at V came to 3 bases and at J to 9 bases, leaving 7 bases not matched to a gene. The CDR3, as DNA: TGCGCCAGCAGTGAATCCCCAGGGGGCACTGAGCAGTTCTTC. It is translated as CASSESPGGTEQFF.

The chain carries TRBV7-9 and TRBJ1-1, with no clear D. The V gene's germline CDR1 is SEHNR and CDR2 FQNEAQ (reference sequence). The CDR3 length is 12 residues. With 0 bases removed from V and 6 bases from J, the gap between germline ends came to 5 bases. The CDR3 coding sequence is TGTGCCAGCAGCTTAGCTGGAGCTGAAGCTTTCTTT. Translating it yields CASSLAGAEAFF.

The chain couples TRBV11-1 to TRBJ1-2, with TRBD1 matching over 10 bases. The length of the CDR3 is 14 residues. Losses at the gene ends were 5 bases for V and 4 bases for J; bases not matched to a gene: 4. Germline CDR1 reads SGHAT; CDR2 reads FQDESV (reference sequence). This CDR3 is CASSPWTGGYGYTF. As DNA, the CDR3 is TGTGCCAGCAGCCCCTGGACAGGGGGCTATGGCTACACCTTC.

The chain couples TRBV7-2 to TRBJ2-5; 7 bases fit TRBD2. V lost 4 bases to trimming and J lost 5 bases; unmatched junction nucleotides: 10. Germline-derived CDR1 and CDR2 are SGHTA and FQGNSA. CDR3 length: 15 amino acids. The CDR3 here is CASSYPGLGGETQYF. CDR3 bases: TGTGCCAGCAGCTACCCGGGCCTCGGGGGGGAGACCCAGTACTTC.

The chain is built from TRBV6-1 and TRBJ1-1, with TRBD1 matching over 9 bases. This CDR3 has 14 amino acids. Per germline, CDR1 MNHNS and CDR2 SASEGT. V lost 5 bases and J lost 6; bases outside the gene matches: 7. The CDR3 sequence: CASSPTGGVSEAFF. The CDR3 DNA reads TGTGCCAGCAGTCCAACAGGGGGCGTTTCTGAAGCTTTCTTT.

This clone was counted once. V usage is TRBV19 and J usage is TRBJ1-5, with D possibly being TRBD1 (6 bases). V dropped 5 bases and J dropped 1 base, with 12 bases sitting between them. Germline CDR1 LNHDA, CDR2 SQIVND (reference sequence). This CDR3 has 15 residues. Written as DNA, the CDR3 is TGTGCCAGTAGTTGGGACATACAGAGCAATCAGCCCCAGCATTTT. This codes for CASSWDIQSNQPQHF.

The V and J genes are TRBV7-2 and TRBJ2-2; 7 positions match TRBD2. V shed 3 bases, J shed 3 bases, and the junction held 7 bases outside the gene matches. The germline V gene encodes CDR1 SGHTA and CDR2 FQGNSA. CDR3 length equals 16 residues. The CDR3 DNA follows: TGTGCCAGCAGCTTGGCAGGGAGGGTTTACACCGGGGAGCTGTTTTTT. Translated: CASSLAGRVYTGELFF.

About this clone itself: A junction end diverges from the germline sequence, so it may reflect a read error. This CDR3 is CASSLAPSGVGRINPTLGEQFF. The CDR3 nucleotides read TGTGCTAGCAGCTTAGCCCCTAGCGGGGTGGGGAGGATCAACCCTACTTTAGGGGAGCAGTTCTTC. This chain uses TRBV7-7 with TRBJ2-1; 9 bases align to TRBD2. Germline loops: CDR1 SSHAT, CDR2 FNYEAQ (reference sequence). The CDR3 length is 22 residues.

This clone was seen more than once but under ten times. The chain uses TRBV4-1 and TRBJ1-2; the match to TRBD1 covers 7 bases. Trimming removed 3 bases from V and 6 bases from J; junction bases left unmatched: 10. Germline CDR1 MGHRA, CDR2 YSYEKL. The CDR3 runs to 15 residues. The CDR3 reads CASSHSIRQGHGYTF. The CDR3, as DNA: TGCGCCAGCAGCCACTCGATCCGACAGGGCCATGGCTACACCTTC.

This rearrangement joins TRBV19 to TRBJ1-2; D perhaps matches TRBD1 (5 bases). Between the trimmed V and J ends, which lost 5 bases and 3 bases, there was a span of 16 bases. The germline CDR1 and CDR2 sequences are LNHDA and SQIVND (reference sequence). This CDR3 has 15 residues. CDR3 amino acids: CASSPTSTDYYGYTF. The CDR3 region has the DNA TGTGCCAGTAGTCCAACCTCGACAGACTACTATGGCTACACCTTC.

This chain links TRBV5-4 with TRBJ2-1; D remains ambiguous. The length of the CDR3 is 14 residues. V lost 2 bases and J 5 bases, leaving 11 bases between the germline ends. CDR1 is SGHNT and CDR2 is YYREEE in the germline V gene (reference sequence). Written as DNA, the CDR3 is TGTGCCAGCAGCTTACAAGATAGGGACAATGAGCAGTTCTTC. It is translated as CASSLQDRDNEQFF.

This chain links TRBV6-5 with TRBJ1-2; TRBD1 might be the D (6 bases). CDR3 length equals 14 residues. CDR1 is MNHEY and CDR2 is SVGAGI in the germline V gene. V was shortened by 6 bases and J by 0 bases, with 11 bases between the two germline ends. DNA of the CDR3: TGTGCCAGCAGGTTCGCAGGGGCTAACTATGGCTACACCTTC. It codes for CASRFAGANYGYTF.

The chain couples TRBV9 to TRBJ1-4; D remains ambiguous. V shed 4 bases and J shed 1 base, with 11 bases lying between them. The germline V gene encodes CDR1 SGDLS and CDR2 YYNGEE. The CDR3 loop spans 15 amino acids. The CDR3 protein is CASSTKGVTNEKLFF. In nucleotides, the CDR3 is TGTGCCAGCAGCACGAAGGGTGTAACTAATGAAAAACTGTTTTTT.

This chain uses TRBV5-4 with TRBJ2-7; a possible D gene is TRBD2 (7 bases). This CDR3 region has 17 residues. Trimming cost V 4 bases and J 0 bases, with 20 bases left between them. Germline loops: CDR1 SGHNT, CDR2 YYREEE (reference sequence). CDR3: CASSRLMGGAYSYEQYF. The CDR3 DNA reads TGTGCCAGCAGCCGGTTGATGGGGGGGGCCTACTCCTACGAGCAGTACTTC.

V and J are TRBV2 and TRBJ2-4; a possible D gene is TRBD2 (6 bases). This CDR3 contains 13 residues. Germline assignment: CDR1 SNHLY and CDR2 FYNNEI. V was cut by 7 bases and J by 9 bases, with 16 bases left in between. The CDR3 sequence: CASIGGEKGIQYF. The CDR3 DNA reads as TGTGCCAGCATCGGGGGAGAGAAGGGCATTCAGTACTTC.

Of note for this clone: This sample also contains other DNA sequences that code for the same CDR3. The chain employs TRBV5-1 and TRBJ2-1; tentatively, D is TRBD2 (7 bases). V dropped 0 bases and J dropped 9 bases, with 10 bases sitting between them. CDR3 size: 13 residues. From germline, CDR1 is SGHRS and CDR2 YFSETQ. CDR3 sequence reads: CASSLEGGGEQFF. The CDR3 region has the DNA TGCGCCAGCAGCTTGGAAGGGGGGGGTGAGCAGTTCTTC. Based on the CDR3 plus reference TRBV5-1 and TRBJ2-1, the full variable domain is KAGVTQTPRYLIKTRGQQVTLSCSPISGHRSVSWYQQTPGQGLQFLFEYFSETQRNKGNFPGRFSGRQFSNSRSEMNVSTLELGDSALYLCASSLEGGGEQFFGPGTRLTVL.

This clone came up once. For the CDR3, the DNA is TGCGCCAGCAGCCAAGCGCATAGAACTAGCGGGTTTTATACGCAGTATTTT. Encoded protein: CASSQAHRTSGFYTQYF. The V and J genes are TRBV4-1 and TRBJ2-3; 9 bases match TRBD2. Germline CDR1 is MGHRA and CDR2 is YSYEKL. Trimming at V came to 1 base and at J to 7 bases, leaving 12 bases not matched to a gene. The CDR3 extends over 17 amino acids.

J is TRBJ1-1 and V is TRBV27; D is ambiguous. V was cut by 4 bases and J by 0 bases, with 12 bases left in between. The CDR3 length is 15 residues. The germline gives CDR1 MNHEY, CDR2 SMNVEV (reference sequence). The CDR3 nucleotides read TGTGCCAGCAGTTCTAGAAGTTCCATGAACACTGAAGCTTTCTTT. Encoded protein: CASSSRSSMNTEAFF.